The 20 T cell receptor beta chains listed next were all sequenced from one sample in a study of PD-1 blockade in classical Hodgkin lymphoma. The assay was immunoSEQ multiplex PCR, and TCRdb's table has in-frame clones only and misses some. The sample yields about 76,000 clones, under 90% seen once. Following autologous stem cell transplantation, relapse occurred in every patient, and exposure to brentuximab vedotin varied. The material sequenced was peripheral blood mononuclear cells (PBMCs), taken at baseline. The receptors come from a human donor with classical Hodgkin lymphoma.

This rearrangement joins TRBV28 to TRBJ1-3; D gene ambiguous. V was clipped by 6 bases and J by 0 bases, with 18 bases between them. Germline V gene sequence: CDR1 MDHEN, CDR2 SYDVKM. This CDR3 has 17 amino acids. CDR3 sequence reads: CASSQSPPRVSGNTIYF. DNA for the CDR3: TGTGCCAGCAGCCAGTCCCCTCCCCGGGTCTCTGGAAACACCATATATTTT.

This chain links TRBV7-8 with TRBJ1-2; D is unclear. This CDR3 comprises 16 residues. CDR1 SGHVS and CDR2 FQNEAQ come from the germline V gene. Trimming cost V 1 base and J 3 bases, with 15 bases left between them. The CDR3 nucleotides are TGTGCCAGCAGCTTAGGCAGCCCTTTGAAGGACTATGGCTACACCTTC. It codes for CASSLGSPLKDYGYTF.

This clone showed up just a few times. V is TRBV2 and J is TRBJ1-3; the D is unclear. V lost 5 bases to trimming and J lost 0 bases, with 8 bases between them. This CDR3 contains 14 residues. The germline gives CDR1 SNHLY, CDR2 FYNNEI. CDR3 sequence: CASSPESSGNTIYF. Written as DNA, the CDR3 is TGTGCCAGCAGTCCTGAAAGCTCTGGAAACACCATATATTTT.

The chain employs TRBV6-4 and TRBJ2-1; D not resolved. V lost 2 bases and J lost 3, with 8 bases in between. The CDR3 loop spans 14 amino acids. Germline lookup yields CDR1 MRHNA and CDR2 SNTAGT. CDR3 sequence reads: CASSDGLDYNEQFF. Written as DNA, the CDR3 is TGTGCCAGCAGTGACGGGCTAGACTACAATGAGCAGTTCTTC.

This clone appeared a single time. The genes are TRBV5-4 and TRBJ1-2; 11 bases fit TRBD1. From germline, CDR1 is SGHNT and CDR2 YYREEE (reference sequence). CDR3 length equals 16 residues. The ends lost 3 bases at V and 3 bases at J; junction bases unmatched: 7. CDR3 sequence: CASSSPGTGGDYGYTF. CDR3 in DNA: TGTGCCAGCAGCTCACCGGGGACAGGGGGAGACTATGGCTACACCTTC.

This rearrangement joins TRBV25-1 to TRBJ2-3, with 12 bases fitting TRBD2. The germline gives CDR1 MGHDK, CDR2 SYGVNS. CDR3 size: 15 residues. Germline trimming cut 6 bases from V and 2 bases from J; bases unmatched to any gene: 3. CDR3 sequence reads: CASSRLAGATDTQYF. CDR3 bases: TGTGCCAGCAGCCGACTAGCGGGAGCCACAGATACGCAGTATTTT.

The rearrangement uses TRBV4-3 and TRBJ2-1; D is unresolved. There are 12 residues in the CDR3. The V end was cut by 0 bases, the J end by 6 bases, with 3 bases between. CDR1 is LGHNA, CDR2 YSLEER, per germline. The CDR3 loop is CASSQEGNEQFF. The CDR3 coding sequence is TGCGCCAGCAGCCAAGAAGGCAATGAGCAGTTCTTC.

The chain links TRBV5-4 to TRBJ2-7, with D possibly being TRBD1 (5 bases). The CDR3 covers 13 residues. Trimming pared 4 bases from V and 5 bases from J, leaving 13 bases between. The germline gives CDR1 SGHNT, CDR2 YYREEE (reference sequence). DNA of the CDR3: TGTGCCAGCAGCCCTGCTTGGGGCGACGAGCAGTACTTC. This sequence encodes CASSPAWGDEQYF.

The rearrangement links TRBV21-1 to TRBJ2-5; TRBD2 is taken as the D call from the table, unchecked against the DNA. TRBV21-1 is flagged as a pseudogene. This CDR3 spans 17 amino acids. The CDR3 region is CASSKEVSGRAQETQYF. The DNA for the CDR3 is TGTGCCAGCAGCAAAGAGGTTAGCGGGAGGGCCCAAGAGACCCAGTACTTC.

The rearrangement links TRBV28 to TRBJ1-2; D call uncertain. Per the germline V gene, CDR1 is MDHEN and CDR2 is SYDVKM. The CDR3 spans 19 residues. Trimming cost V 0 bases and J 3 bases, with 23 bases left between them. Here the CDR3 reads CASSLWSLGQDLLYYGYTF. The CDR3 nucleotides are TGTGCCAGCAGTTTATGGTCCTTGGGTCAGGATCTACTCTACTATGGCTACACCTTC.

The gene calls are TRBV27 and TRBJ2-7; TRBD1 is a possible D gene (7 bases). The CDR3 is 15 residues long. V was pared by 1 base and J by 2 bases, with 12 bases between. Germline V lookup: CDR1 MNHEY, CDR2 SMNVEV (reference sequence). The CDR3 DNA reads TGTGCCAGCAGTTTATGGGGGGACAGCCCCTACGAGCAGTACTTC. Its protein is CASSLWGDSPYEQYF.

The rearrangement joins TRBV10-1 to TRBJ1-1, with D perhaps matching TRBD1 (6 bases). The CDR3 loop spans 14 amino acids. From germline, CDR1 is WNHNN and CDR2 SYGVQD (reference sequence). The V end lost 3 bases, the J end lost 5 bases, and 13 bases lay between the germline ends. The CDR3 here is CASSDQTGTTEAFF. The CDR3 bases are TGCGCCAGCAGTGACCAGACAGGTACGACTGAAGCTTTCTTT.

The rearrangement joins TRBV7-8 to TRBJ1-1; tentative D call: TRBD1 (5 bases). Germline CDR1 is SGHVS and CDR2 is FQNEAQ. Trimming took 1 base from V and 5 from J, leaving 26 bases between them. The CDR3 sequence is 19 residues long. The DNA of the CDR3 is TGTGCCAGCAGCTTAGAATCGGGCAGGGTCATTCTCCAACGTACTGAAGCTTTCTTT. This encodes CASSLESGRVILQRTEAFF.

The chain recombines TRBV18 with TRBJ2-5; possibly TRBD2 for D (6 bases). Trimming left V 0 bases short and J 5 bases short, with 13 bases between. The V gene's germline CDR1 is KGHSH and CDR2 LQKENI. This CDR3 comprises 15 residues. The CDR3 nucleotides read TGTGCCAGCTCACCACCCGGGAGTGTTTTGGAGACCCAGTACTTC. Encoded protein: CASSPPGSVLETQYF. Full variable domain (outside the CDR3, taken from reference TRBV18 and TRBJ2-5): NAGVMQNPRHLVRRRGQEARLRCSPMKGHSHVYWYRQLPEEGLKFMVYLQKENIIDESGMPKERFSAEFPKEGPSILRIQQVVRGDSAAYFCASSPPGSVLETQYFGPGTRLLVL.

The chain employs TRBV19 and TRBJ1-2; 10 positions match TRBD1. Germline V gene lookup returns CDR1 LNHDA and CDR2 SQIVND (reference sequence). The CDR3 sequence is 15 residues long. The junction had 9 bases not matched to a gene; V was cut back by 5 bases and J by 6 bases. The DNA of the CDR3 is TGTGCCAGTAGTCCTCAGGACAGGGGGTGGAATGGCTACACCTTC. Translating gives CASSPQDRGWNGYTF.

V and J are TRBV9 and TRBJ2-5; 10 bases are shared with TRBD2. Per germline, CDR1 SGDLS and CDR2 YYNGEE. V lost 2 bases to trimming and J lost 4 bases; unmatched junction nucleotides: 2. CDR3 length: 14 amino acids. The CDR3 sequence is CASSVTSGTETQYF. CDR3 coding DNA: TGTGCCAGCAGCGTTACTAGCGGGACAGAGACCCAGTACTTC.

This clone turned up a few times. The chain recombines TRBV4-1 with TRBJ2-5, with 8 bases fitting TRBD2. The CDR3 runs 16 residues. Germline values: CDR1 MGHRA, CDR2 YSYEKL. The V and J ends lost 4 bases and 5 bases, in that order; junction bases with no gene match: 12. The chain's CDR3 is CASSPEESGSSETQYF. The CDR3 region has the DNA TGCGCCAGCAGCCCCGAGGAGAGCGGGAGCTCGGAGACCCAGTACTTC.

This clone was detected only once. The CDR3 nucleotides read TGTGCCAGTAGTGGGATTTCGGCAGGGGAGAATGGCTACACCTTC. Protein product: CASSGISAGENGYTF. The rearrangement uses TRBV19 and TRBJ1-2; TRBD1 might be the D (6 bases). From germline, CDR1 is LNHDA and CDR2 SQIVND (reference sequence). This CDR3 is 15 amino acids long. Trimming took 5 bases from V and 6 from J, leaving 19 bases between them.

V and J are TRBV11-2 and TRBJ2-1, with 8 positions matching TRBD2. Germline trimming cut 8 bases from V and 7 bases from J; bases unmatched to any gene: 10. Per the germline V gene, CDR1 is SGHAT and CDR2 is FQNNGV. The CDR3 is 14 residues long. The chain's CDR3 is CASFSGKYSNEQFF. CDR3 bases: TGTGCCAGCTTTAGCGGGAAATACTCAAATGAGCAGTTCTTC.

This chain joins TRBV28 and TRBJ2-7; D may correspond to TRBD1 or TRBD2 (6 bases each). Per the germline V gene, CDR1 is MDHEN and CDR2 is SYDVKM. The CDR3 spans 18 residues. Between the trimmed V and J ends, which lost 5 bases and 1 base, there was a span of 24 bases. CDR3 amino acids: CASSPSGRVGGESYEQYF. In DNA, the CDR3 is TGTGCCAGCAGTCCTTCGGGCAGGGTCGGGGGCGAGTCCTACGAGCAGTACTTC.